Listed below are T cell receptor beta chains from one sample, sequenced in a study of T cells in Graves' hyperthyroidism and ophthalmopathy. TCRdb independently ran MiXCR on the multiplex PCR reads; one entry per CDR3 protein. The sample shows hundreds of thousands of distinct CDR3 sequences, over 35% of them seen only once. Source material: blood. The receptor set was obtained from a woman between 40 and 50 years old with Graves' hyperthyroidism. Both conserved end residues are part of each CDR3. D genes are given only for firm matches. Rows may omit the clone size; those that give it use once, few, many or a size class.

clone size	D gene	V gene	J gene	CDR3 protein	CDR3 DNA
many	-	TRBV12-3/TRBV12-4	TRBJ1-2	CASSLDRKGYGYTF	TGTGCCAGCAGTTTAGACAGGAAGGGCTATGGCTACACCTTC
-	-	TRBV20-1	TRBJ2-7	CSARDPLARGPYEQYF	TGCAGTGCTAGAGATCCCCTAGCCCGGGGCCCCTACGAGCAGTACTTC
few	-	TRBV19	TRBJ1-5	CASSNRQGGNQPQHF	TGTGCCAGTAGTAATCGCCAGGGTGGCAATCAGCCCCAGCATTTT
few	-	TRBV5-1	TRBJ1-1	CASSPGELNTEAFF	TGCGCCAGCAGCCCCGGAGAGTTGAACACTGAAGCTTTCTTT
few	-	TRBV10-3	TRBJ2-3	CAISVQSTDTQYF	TGTGCCATCAGTGTACAGAGCACAGATACGCAGTATTTT
many	-	TRBV2	TRBJ1-2	CASNLRQDNGYTF	TGTGCCAGCAATCTACGACAGGATAATGGCTACACCTTC
many	-	TRBV20-1	TRBJ1-6	CSARGQQGGNSPLHF	TGCAGTGCTAGAGGGCAACAGGGTGGTAATTCACCCCTCCACTTT
-	TRBD2	TRBV3-1	TRBJ2-5	CASSPSSGSKTQYF	TGTGCCAGCAGCCCCTCAAGCGGGAGCAAAACCCAGTACTTC
-	-	TRBV6-5	TRBJ1-1	CASNLGGSGTEAFF	TGTGCCAGCAACCTGGGGGGGTCCGGTACTGAAGCTTTCTTT
many	-	TRBV5-5	TRBJ1-2	CASFRMGTDGYTF	TGTGCCTCCTTTAGAATGGGTACCGATGGCTACACCTTC
-	TRBD1	TRBV29-1	TRBJ2-7	CSVEDQGQGTEQYF	TGCAGCGTTGAAGATCAGGGACAGGGTACCGAGCAGTACTTC
few	-	TRBV6-5	TRBJ1-5	CASSYFSPSNQPQHF	TGTGCCAGCAGTTATTTCTCCCCTAGCAATCAGCCCCAGCATTTT
-	-	TRBV7-2	TRBJ2-5	CASSPNGMETQYF	TGTGCCAGCAGCCCAAACGGGATGGAGACCCAGTACTTC
few	-	TRBV24-1	TRBJ1-2	CATSDQGRNYGYTF	TGTGCCACCAGTGACCAGGGGAGAAACTATGGCTACACCTTC
-	TRBD1	TRBV2	TRBJ1-1	CASSEATGSTEAFF	TGTGCCAGCAGTGAAGCGACAGGGTCGACTGAAGCTTTCTTT
-	-	TRBV7-8	TRBJ2-1	CASSLTGLRDNEQFF	TGTGCCAGCAGCTTAACAGGGCTAAGGGACAATGAGCAGTTCTTC
many	TRBD2	TRBV29-1	TRBJ2-2	CSVGGLANTGELFF	TGCAGCGTTGGGGGACTAGCGAACACCGGGGAGCTGTTTTTT
few	TRBD1	TRBV2	TRBJ2-7	CASSLRDRALLGQYF	TGTGCCAGCAGCCTCCGGGACAGGGCCCTTCTCGGGCAGTACTTC
-	-	TRBV20-1	TRBJ1-1	CSAIGETGSDTEAFF	TGCAGTGCTATTGGGGAGACCGGGAGCGACACTGAAGCTTTCTTT
-	-	TRBV6-2/TRBV6-3	TRBJ2-5	CATRTGRVQETQYF	TGTGCCACCAGGACAGGGAGGGTTCAAGAGACCCAGTACTTC
-	TRBD1	TRBV7-9	TRBJ1-2	CASRPKQGANYGYTF	TGTGCCAGCAGACCTAAACAGGGGGCAAACTATGGCTACACCTTC
-	-	TRBV19	TRBJ1-1	CASKGDFTEAFF	TGTGCCAGTAAGGGGGATTTCACTGAAGCTTTCTTT